This T cell receptor beta chain was recorded in a study of PD-1 blockade in classical Hodgkin lymphoma (dated by TCRdb to 2018 to 2020). With respect to the entire study: Nivolumab dosing was 3 mg/kg intravenously every 2 weeks, continuing until either disease progression or unacceptable toxicity. The study used CyTOF and TCR beta sequencing to define a peripheral blood immune signature of response to PD-1 blockade in classical Hodgkin lymphoma.

The meaning of the sample's time point label: cycle 4 day 1 (C4D1), after about 6 weeks of nivolumab. Relapse after autologous stem cell transplantation had occurred in all trial patients, and cohorts A, B and C were distinguished by prior brentuximab vedotin exposure. The trial cohort was composed of approximately 60 patients with relapsed/refractory classical Hodgkin lymphoma, for whom complete response, partial response or progressive disease was recorded as best overall response. Single-agent nivolumab was administered to trial patients in the multi-cohort phase II CheckMate 205 trial. An independent review committee assessed best overall response by applying the 2007 International Working Group response criteria. PBMCs from the trial were collected at three points: immediately before nivolumab initiation (C1D1), and during therapy at cycle 2 day 1 and cycle 4 day 1. Peripheral blood was collected in 8 mL Vacutainer Cell Preparation Tubes, from which PBMCs were isolated by centrifugation and then cryopreserved.

Genomic DNA was extracted with the Qiagen DNeasy kit from unsorted PBMCs and from negatively selected CD4+ and CD8+ fractions. TCR beta CDR3 regions were subjected to amplification by immunoSEQ multiplex PCR with primers that anneal to V and J segments. A synthetic immune receptor repertoire was used to minimize amplification bias, and any remaining bias was removed computationally after sequencing. Per the original workflow: Custom Python scripts were used to quantify repertoire diversity as the Shannon entropy index. Unsorted, CD4+ and CD8+ repertoires were analyzed separately, except for combined analyses in which CD4+ and CD8+ sequences were merged in silico. Clonal expansion was defined as at least a 2-fold frequency increase after treatment relative to C1D1, with a pseudocount of 0.5 for undetected baseline clones. Singleton clones were defined as clones with 0 or 1 copy at C1D1, and non-singleton clones were defined as clones with 2 or more copies. Clones expanded in unsorted samples were annotated as CD4+, CD8+ or unknown by matching protein sequences in sorted samples from the same patient. Wilcoxon tests were applied to paired samples to test diversity changes from C1D1 to C4D1. In its TCRdb copy, this immuneACCESS table keeps in-frame sequences only and misses some clones. Where compared with another copy, unresolved V genes explain less than half of these, and the others have no known cause. D and trimming were read from the DNA, whereas the V and J calls and clone size are those reported in that table. Recorded for this sample are under 25,000 clones; about 80% of them occurred a single time. Clones ranked in the top ten supply about 41% of the sample.

A remark on this clone: This receptor's antigen is unknown. Qualities for individual bases were not recorded, and no much larger clone is one base off.

Beyond this particular receptor, the publication reports: The study was limited to a single clinical trial cohort, and causes of repertoire differences, possibly disease activity or prior therapy, remained undefined. Baseline TCR diversity was reported as lower in newly diagnosed patients than in healthy donors, and lower still in relapsed/refractory patients. Among trial patients, those achieving complete response had baseline diversity similar to that of newly diagnosed patients, while diversity was significantly lower in partial responders and progressors. By C4D1, a significant rise was seen in CD4+ TCR diversity but not in CD8+ TCR diversity (p=0.0027 vs p=0.16), and the rise was most apparent among complete responders (p=0.02). Lower diversity was seen in patients whose nivolumab began less than 1 year after ASCT, and these patients were left out of later analyses so that immune reconstitution would not confound the results.

The germline V gene supplies CDR1 MNHEY and CDR2 SVGAGI. Relative to germline, V is 6 bases shorter and J is 4 bases shorter, with 10 bases between their ends. The CDR3, cysteine through phenylalanine, is 12 amino acids long. The DNA shown is the 36-base CDR3, in frame from base 1. The chain is made from TRBV6-5 and TRBJ2-7, with no D gene named confidently. Sequenced here: peripheral blood mononuclear cells (PBMCs), sampled before the fourth cycle of nivolumab. The clonotype comes from a human donor with classical Hodgkin lymphoma. The CDR3 corresponds to CASRETLYEQYF. The bases are TGTGCCAGCAGGGAGACTCTTTACGAGCAGTACTTC.